This T cell receptor beta chain emerged from a study of T-cell memory formation after mild COVID-19. Points from the study as a whole: SARS-CoV-2 specificity was not confirmed for second-wave clones peaking on day 37. A balance of CD4 and CD8 characterized clones contracting day 15 to 85, whereas later expanders leaned CD4+. Chiefly within CM and EM were the contracting CD4+ clones; CD8+ ones were within EMRA.

V was shortened by 2 bases and J by 6 bases, with 11 bases between the two germline ends. The CDR3 length is 13 residues. CDR1 and CDR2 (germline): MGHRA, YSYEKL. 5'RACE, which relied on constant-segment primers, yielded TCR alpha and TCR beta cDNA libraries carrying sample barcodes and UMIs. TCRdb called the 5' RACE reads again in MiXCR, with one record for every CDR3 protein. Of 70,000 to 100,000 distinct CDR3 sequences detected, about 16% appear once; the ten largest clones hold approximately 40%. This clonotype was observed a handful of times. The antigen is not known. The chain is built from TRBV4-1 and TRBJ2-7, with D perhaps being TRBD1 or TRBD2 (5 bases each). Material for sequencing was PBMCs or a T cell subset sorted from them (not recorded which). The source of this sequence is a man between 18 and 29 years old who had mild COVID-19 (a few samples of this study predate the infection). Cell type and time point are not known. Here the CDR3 reads CASSQWNGGEQYF. In DNA, the CDR3 is TGCGCCAGCAGCCAATGGAATGGGGGCGAGCAGTACTTC.